This T cell receptor beta chain was recovered during a study of OX40 agonist ivuxolimab in advanced cancers. TCRdb's table, derived via immunoSEQ multiplex PCR, lists solely in-frame clones and lacks some. The profile shows roughly 58,000 clones, approximately 88% of them singletons. Looked up from germline, CDR1 is SEHNR and CDR2 is FQNEAQ (reference sequence). CDR3 length equals 16 residues. The V and J ends lost 4 bases and 5 bases, in that order; junction bases with no gene match: 6. The rearrangement uses TRBV7-9 and TRBJ2-5; 14 bases line up with TRBD2. Here the sequenced sample was CD4+ or CD8+ T cells sorted from blood, taken in a trial of the OX40 agonist ivuxolimab. The receptor was isolated from an adult with an advanced solid tumor such as melanoma, head and neck, liver or kidney cancer. In nucleotides, the CDR3 is TGTGCCAGCAGCTCGGGACTAGCGGGGGTCCGGGAGACCCAGTACTTC. Translating gives CASSSGLAGVRETQYF.